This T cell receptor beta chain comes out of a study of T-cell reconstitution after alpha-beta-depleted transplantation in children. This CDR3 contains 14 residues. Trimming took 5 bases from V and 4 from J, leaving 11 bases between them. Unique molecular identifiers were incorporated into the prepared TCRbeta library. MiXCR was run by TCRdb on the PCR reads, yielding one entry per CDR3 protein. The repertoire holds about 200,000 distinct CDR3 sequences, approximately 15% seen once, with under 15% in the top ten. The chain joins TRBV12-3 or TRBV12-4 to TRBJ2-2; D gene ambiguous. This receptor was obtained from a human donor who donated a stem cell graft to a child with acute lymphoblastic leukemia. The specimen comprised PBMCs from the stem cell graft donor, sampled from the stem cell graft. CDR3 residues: CASSTDSGTGELFF. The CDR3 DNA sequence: TGTGCCAGCAGTACAGACTCCGGCACCGGGGAGCTGTTTTTT.